Below, one T cell receptor beta chain is given with its context. Antigen specificity is unknown. This entry is derived from a study of CD8 T cells in Susac syndrome. Study-level background: Active disease was present in five or six of the sequenced Susac syndrome patients, whereas under 10 of them were in remission. The study, taken as a whole, reports: Where Susac syndrome CD4+ T cell repertoires were concerned, no clonal expansion was evident.

V lost 5 bases and J lost 9; bases outside the gene matches: 7. The CDR3 runs 14 residues. The germline V gene has CDR1 DFQATT and CDR2 SNEGSKA (reference sequence). Random-hexamer reverse transcription was applied to roughly 0.5 to 1 ug RNA. An immunoSEQ multiplex PCR amplified TCR beta CDR3 over 54 Vbeta and 13 Jbeta. In TCRdb, the immunoSEQ multiplex PCR reads were re-called with MiXCR into one record per CDR3 protein. The data contain 95,000 to 150,000 distinct CDR3 sequences, approximately 96% of them singletons. From blood CD8+ and CD4+ T cells, the TCR beta chain was sequenced. The source is a human donor with Susac syndrome. The V gene is TRBV20-1, the J gene TRBJ2-1; 13 bases line up with TRBD2. Sequencing was done on a sample of CD4+ T cells from PBMCs. CDR3 sequence reads: CSALGLAGSFEQFF. In DNA form, the CDR3 reads TGCAGTGCTCTGGGACTAGCGGGATCATTTGAGCAGTTCTTC.